This T cell receptor (beta chain) comes out of a study of shared clonotypes between healthy human individuals. Positive CCR7 selection of CD45RO-negative cells yielded the naive CD8 cells, and terminally differentiated effector memory CD45RA+ cells were excluded. Donors included only healthy HIV-negative adults lacking recent acute infections or vaccinations. V lost 4 bases and J lost 4, with 12 bases in between. This CDR3 contains 14 residues. Germline CDR1 is SGDLS and CDR2 is YYNGEE. Assay used: immunoSEQ multiplex PCR; TCRdb lists only in-frame clones, some missing. The data show approximately 810,000 clones, almost 95% seen once.

This receptor was obtained from a man aged 25 to 40 in good health. The gene calls are TRBV9 and TRBJ2-1; D may be TRBD1 or TRBD2 (5 bases each). The sample taken for sequencing was naive CD8+ T cells sorted from blood. The CDR3, as DNA: TGTGCCAGCAGCTCGGGACGGATATACAATGAGCAGTTCTTC. It yields the protein CASSSGRIYNEQFF. Full variable domain (missing parts from reference TRBV9 and TRBJ2-1): DSGVTQTPKHLITATGQRVTLRCSPRSGDLSVYWYQQSLDQGLQFLIQYYNGEERAKGNILERFSAQQFPDLHSELNLSSLELGDSALYFCASSSGRIYNEQFFGPGTRLTVL.